The sequence of this T cell receptor (beta chain) was determined in a study of blood T cell repertoires in COVID-19. About the research overall: Some COVID-19 samples were acute and others convalescent; all came from the United States, Italy and Spain.

Sequenced by immunoSEQ multiplex PCR; TCRdb stores in-frame clones only, minus some. The profile shows fewer than 350,000 clones, under 90% of them singletons. The CDR3 spans 16 residues. Germline lookup yields CDR1 SNHLY and CDR2 FYNNEI. The ends lost 6 bases at V and 3 bases at J; junction bases unmatched: 6. Specimen: peripheral blood. The rearrangement uses TRBV2 and TRBJ2-1; 12 nucleotides agree with TRBD2. The TCR originated in a woman aged 55-70 years with active or convalescent COVID-19. The CDR3 is CASRPLAGGYYNEQFF. The CDR3 nucleotides are TGTGCCAGCAGACCACTAGCGGGGGGCTACTACAATGAGCAGTTCTTC.